Given below is one T cell receptor beta chain in context. No antigen is known for it. This specimen comes from a study of cytomegalovirus exposure and HLA in healthy donors. 60 Vbeta and 13 Jbeta primers were used in PCR. The protocol was immunoSEQ multiplex PCR, while the TCRdb copy is restricted to in-frame clones and leaves out a portion. This table lists about 150,000 clones. V was pared by 0 bases and J by 6 bases, with 1 base of the junction left unmatched. CDR3 size: 14 residues. In germline, CDR1 is GTSNPN, CDR2 SVGIG (reference sequence). Study-wide findings and caveats: Presence/absence analyses assumed roughly uniform sequencing depth across donors. Looking again later, the authors saw that most CMV-associated TCR beta chains seemed HLA-restricted.

The chain is built from TRBV30 and TRBJ1-6; 8 positions agree with TRBD1. Sample: PBMCs. The receptor was derived from a woman aged 45-65 years in good health and CMV-seronegative. The CDR3 bases are TGTGCCTGGAGTGTAGGACAGGGTAATTCACCCCTCCACTTT. Amino acid sequence: CAWSVGQGNSPLHF.